Below, one T cell receptor beta chain is given with its context. The antigen remains undetermined. PCR involved 60 Vbeta and 13 Jbeta primers. Generated by immunoSEQ multiplex PCR, the TCRdb table keeps only in-frame clones and is missing some. This sample's table has around 70,000 clones. The data stem from a study of cytomegalovirus exposure and HLA in healthy donors. Study results and caveats: Most TCR sequences were rare, but some public TCRs occurred in many donors. Some segments of the V type, notably TRBV6-2 and TRBV6-3, were excluded as indistinguishable. TCR beta sequences numbering roughly 18,000 were associated with HLA alleles at 0.05 false discovery rate in a later analysis. Researchers reported that a few CMV-associated chains were confirmed in vitro as CMV antigen-specific.

Germline V lookup: CDR1 MNHEY, CDR2 SVGAGI. The junction had 3 bases not matched to a gene; V was cut back by 2 bases and J by 4 bases. This CDR3 has 14 amino acids. This receptor was taken from a female donor in good health and CMV-seropositive. V gene TRBV6-5 combines with J gene TRBJ2-5; 8 nucleotides agree with TRBD1. The sequencing sample was made of PBMCs. Written as DNA, the CDR3 is TGTGCCAGCAGTTACCGGGGGACAGGAGAGACCCAGTACTTC. Its translation: CASSYRGTGETQYF.